Sequencing of this TCR beta chain was carried out in a study of T cell clonotyping in hematopoietic cell transplantation. General study findings and limits: Recipient TCR diversity dropped after transplant; expanded clonotypes rose from day 30 to 180.

Of note for this clone: Its cognate antigen is unknown.

Clones were sequenced by immunoSEQ multiplex PCR, and TCRdb holds only the in-frame ones, with some missing. Found here are about 69,000 clones, around 94% of them singletons; the top ten hold 1.5% to 2%. The CDR3 contains 14 residues. CDR1 and CDR2 from the germline V gene are SGDLS and YYNGEE. J lost 3 bases, V lost 3 bases, and 4 bases had no gene match. This receptor was obtained from a man between 45 and 60 years old in good health. Some clones in this sample may be carry-over from other donors' samples. The sequenced sample was peripheral blood mononuclear cells. The chain uses TRBV9 and TRBJ1-1; 8 nucleotides match TRBD1. CDR3 nucleotides: TGTGCCAGCAGCGCCGTGACAGGGGACACTGAAGCTTTCTTT. Its translation is CASSAVTGDTEAFF.